The 26 T cell receptor beta chains below were found in one sample sequenced in a study of tumor-infiltrating lymphocytes in localized non-small cell lung cancer. The table came from immunoSEQ multiplex PCR; TCRdb's copy has only in-frame clones and leaves some out. Among about 24,000 clones listed, around 64% were seen once. Sample: lung tumor tissue. These receptors were obtained from a human donor with non-small cell lung cancer.

This clone came up once. The chain has TRBV5-1 and TRBJ2-5; D possibly corresponds to TRBD1 (6 bases). CDR1 and CDR2 from the germline V gene are SGHRS and YFSETQ. Trimming shortened V by 5 bases and J by 5 bases, and 13 bases separated the two germline ends. This CDR3 spans 13 amino acids. The CDR3 bases are TGCGCCAGCAGTACAGGGTCCGAGGAGACCCAGTACTTC. It codes for CASSTGSEETQYF.

The chain combines TRBV6-6 with TRBJ2-7, with TRBD2 matching over 12 bases. From germline, CDR1 is MNHNY and CDR2 SVGAGI (reference sequence). After removal of 5 bases from V and 3 bases from J, the junction contained 5 bases not matched to a gene. The CDR3 spans 15 residues. The CDR3, as DNA: TGTGCCAGCAGTGGTCGACTAGCGGGAGACTACGAGCAGTACTTC. Translating it yields CASSGRLAGDYEQYF.

This clone appeared a single time. V gene TRBV11-2 combines with J gene TRBJ1-5; perhaps TRBD1 as D (6 bases). Germline V CDR1 and CDR2: SGHAT, FQNNGV. With 5 bases removed from V and 4 bases from J, the gap between germline ends came to 9 bases. The CDR3 is 13 amino acids. The CDR3 spells CASSPDRNQPQHF. The CDR3 DNA sequence: TGTGCCAGCAGCCCCGACAGGAATCAGCCCCAGCATTTT.

The V call is TRBV29-1, the J call TRBJ2-2, with 10 bases that match TRBD1. With V trimmed by 7 bases and J by 8 bases, 16 bases remained unmatched. Per germline, CDR1 SQVTM and CDR2 ANQGSEA. The CDR3 is 16 amino acids. The CDR3: CSALAGQGNIFGELFF. As DNA, the CDR3 is TGCAGCGCCCTTGCGGGACAGGGGAATATTTTTGGGGAGCTGTTTTTT.

A single count supports this clone. The V and J genes are TRBV10-2 and TRBJ1-5; D not resolved. V lost 0 bases and J lost 5, with 14 bases in between. Germline values: CDR1 WSHSY, CDR2 SAAADI. CDR3 length: 16 residues. DNA for the CDR3: TGCGCCAGCAGTGAGTCTGGCAGCCTCTTAGATCAGCCCCAGCATTTT. Its protein product is CASSESGSLLDQPQHF.

The chain recombines TRBV5-1 with TRBJ2-7; 7 bases are shared with TRBD1. This CDR3 contains 15 residues. Germline V gives CDR1 SGHRS, CDR2 YFSETQ. V dropped 3 bases and J dropped 2; count of bases not matched to a gene: 8. As DNA, the CDR3 is TGCGCCAGCAGCTCAGGGACAGTACATACCTACGAGCAGTACTTC. Amino acids: CASSSGTVHTYEQYF.

The chain combines TRBV11-2 with TRBJ1-1; no definite D call. Trimming pared 1 base from V and 5 bases from J, leaving 14 bases between. Germline V CDR1 and CDR2: SGHAT, FQNNGV. The CDR3 has 15 residues. CDR3 bases: TGTGCCAGCAGCTTAGTAGGTTGGGGAAGTACTGAAGCTTTCTTT. It codes for CASSLVGWGSTEAFF.

The V gene is TRBV11-2, the J gene TRBJ2-7, with 9 bases matching TRBD2. The CDR3 extends over 15 amino acids. Germline V lookup: CDR1 SGHAT, CDR2 FQNNGV. The J segment lost 7 bases and the V segment lost 6 bases, leaving 13 bases of the junction unmatched. The CDR3 is CASRSTSGLAGEQYF. The CDR3 region has the DNA TGTGCCAGCAGATCAACCTCAGGGCTAGCGGGAGAGCAGTACTTC.

DNA of the CDR3: TGTGCCAGCAGCTTAGGGCTAGCGGGAGGTTATGAGCAGTTCTTC. It codes for CASSLGLAGGYEQFF. The chain uses TRBV7-2 and TRBJ2-1; the match to TRBD2 covers 11 bases. Germline V lookup: CDR1 SGHTA, CDR2 FQGNSA. The CDR3 consists of 15 residues. The J segment lost 8 bases and the V segment lost 1 base, leaving 4 bases of the junction unmatched.

The chain joins TRBV7-7 to TRBJ2-2, with D possibly matching TRBD1 (5 bases). Per germline, CDR1 SSHAT and CDR2 FNYEAQ (reference sequence). The V gene lost 1 base and the J gene lost 10 bases, with 10 bases spanning the gap. The CDR3 contains 13 residues. The CDR3 sequence is CASSLDRQTELFF. CDR3 DNA sequence: TGTGCCAGCAGCTTAGACCGACAGACGGAGCTGTTTTTT.

In this sample, this clone turned up a few times. The V gene is TRBV29-1, the J gene TRBJ1-1; D gene unclear. This CDR3 is 11 amino acids long. The V gene lost 7 bases and the J gene lost 5 bases, with 11 bases spanning the gap. The V gene's germline CDR1 is SQVTM and CDR2 ANQGSEA. The CDR3: CSARSRTEAFF. The CDR3 DNA reads as TGCAGCGCGCGAAGTCGGACTGAAGCTTTCTTT.

The CDR3 DNA is TGCGCCAGCCACCGGGGAGGGACTAGCGACGGGGATACGCAGTATTTT. It translates to CASHRGGTSDGDTQYF. The rearrangement links TRBV5-1 to TRBJ2-3, with 10 bases fitting TRBD2. The CDR3 length is 16 residues. Germline lookup yields CDR1 SGHRS and CDR2 YFSETQ. The V and J ends lost 7 bases and 6 bases, in that order; junction bases with no gene match: 14. The complete variable domain, with remaining parts taken from reference TRBV5-1 and TRBJ2-3, reads KAGVTQTPRYLIKTRGQQVTLSCSPISGHRSVSWYQQTPGQGLQFLFEYFSETQRNKGNFPGRFSGRQFSNSRSEMNVSTLELGDSALYLCASHRGGTSDGDTQYFGPGTRLTVL.

The chain links TRBV7-9 to TRBJ2-1; D is possibly TRBD1 or TRBD2 (5 bases each). Per germline, CDR1 SEHNR and CDR2 FQNEAQ (reference sequence). Trimming stripped 7 bases from V and 6 bases from J, with 22 bases between. The CDR3 is 16 residues long. The CDR3 nucleotides read TGTGCCAGCACCTTGAATCCGGGACGCTTCCTCAATGAGCAGTTCTTC. Its protein product is CASTLNPGRFLNEQFF.

This clone has a handful of counts. The chain combines TRBV4-1 with TRBJ1-2, with 7 positions matching TRBD1. The CDR3 is 15 amino acids. Germline assignment: CDR1 MGHRA and CDR2 YSYEKL. V lost 4 bases to trimming and J lost 6 bases; unmatched junction nucleotides: 11. The CDR3 region is CASSPELGQEDGYTF. CDR3 nucleotide sequence: TGCGCCAGCAGCCCGGAGCTTGGACAGGAGGATGGCTACACCTTC.

V and J are TRBV27 and TRBJ2-3; perhaps TRBD2 as D (6 bases). Germline CDR1 reads MNHEY; CDR2 reads SMNVEV (reference sequence). This CDR3 spans 16 amino acids. V was cut by 2 bases and J by 2 bases, with 14 bases left in between. The CDR3 region has the DNA TGTGCCAGCAGTTTACTGCGGGGTGGGGACACAGATACGCAGTATTTT. Protein sequence: CASSLLRGGDTDTQYF.

The chain carries TRBV6-6 and TRBJ2-1; TRBD2 matches at 8 bases. Unmatched junction bases numbered 8, after V lost 7 bases and J lost 9 bases. CDR3 size: 13 residues. CDR1 MNHNY and CDR2 SVGAGI come from the germline V gene (reference sequence). CDR3: CASKERESGEQFF. DNA for the CDR3: TGTGCCAGCAAAGAGCGGGAGTCCGGTGAGCAGTTCTTC.

The rearrangement uses TRBV5-1 and TRBJ1-1, with TRBD1 identical over 9 bases. Trimming cost V 4 bases and J 5 bases; bases outside gene matches: 6. The V gene's germline CDR1 is SGHRS and CDR2 YFSETQ. The CDR3 consists of 14 residues. This chain's CDR3 is CASSPQGTGTEAFF. The DNA for the CDR3 is TGCGCCAGCAGCCCGCAAGGGACAGGGACTGAAGCTTTCTTT.

The rearrangement joins TRBV19 to TRBJ2-5; 9 bases match TRBD1. This CDR3 is 16 amino acids long. Unmatched junction bases numbered 9, after V lost 3 bases and J lost 4 bases. The germline gives CDR1 LNHDA, CDR2 SQIVND (reference sequence). Here the CDR3 DNA reads TGTGCCAGTAGTATGCTACAGGGGGCTTGGTCAGAGACCCAGTACTTC. Translation gives CASSMLQGAWSETQYF.

This chain joins TRBV6-1 and TRBJ1-1; 10 nucleotides agree with TRBD1. This CDR3 comprises 15 residues. CDR1 and CDR2 from the germline V gene are MNHNS and SASEGT. The V and J ends lost 3 bases and 3 bases, in that order; junction bases with no gene match: 4. CDR3 residues: CASSDQTGGYTEAFF. The CDR3, as DNA: TGTGCCAGCAGTGATCAGACAGGGGGCTACACTGAAGCTTTCTTT.

The table lists this clone with a few counts. The rearrangement links TRBV7-9 to TRBJ2-3, with unresolved D. CDR3 size: 16 residues. Per germline, CDR1 SEHNR and CDR2 FQNEAQ (reference sequence). Trimming took off 5 bases at V and 0 bases at J, with 15 bases between the two ends. CDR3 nucleotide sequence: TGTGCCAGCAGCCCTACGGACCGAACTAGCACAGATACGCAGTATTTT. It is translated as CASSPTDRTSTDTQYF.

The chain carries TRBV7-3 and TRBJ2-2, with TRBD2 identical over 7 bases. Trimming at V came to 5 bases and at J to 7 bases, leaving 4 bases not matched to a gene. CDR1 SGHTA and CDR2 FQGTGA come from the germline V gene. This CDR3 has 13 residues. CDR3 loop: CASSPRGDGELFF. The CDR3 nucleotides are TGTGCCAGCAGCCCCCGGGGGGACGGGGAGCTGTTTTTT.

This clone was detected a few times. The V call is TRBV10-3, the J call TRBJ2-1; D gene ambiguous. The CDR3 runs 11 residues. Trimming pared 3 bases from V and 4 bases from J, leaving 1 base between. Per the germline V gene, CDR1 is ENHRY and CDR2 is SYGVKD. CDR3 nucleotides: TGTGCCATCAGTGATTACAATGAGCAGTTCTTC. As protein: CAISDYNEQFF.

The chain links TRBV30 to TRBJ1-4, with 11 bases matching TRBD1. Germline V gives CDR1 GTSNPN, CDR2 SVGIG (reference sequence). With V trimmed by 5 bases and J by 7 bases, 9 bases remained unmatched. The CDR3 has 15 amino acids. CDR3 DNA: TGTGCCTGGGCCGGGACAGGGGGAGAGAGTGAAAAACTGTTTTTT. Translating it yields CAWAGTGGESEKLFF.

The chain recombines TRBV20-1 with TRBJ2-1; no reliable D call. V was trimmed by 3 bases and J by 9 bases, leaving 9 bases between them. CDR1 and CDR2 (germline): DFQATT, SNEGSKA (reference sequence). The CDR3 sequence is 11 residues long. The CDR3 region is CSASGLVEQFF. As DNA, the CDR3 is TGCAGTGCTAGTGGTCTTGTTGAGCAGTTCTTC.

The V call is TRBV5-5, the J call TRBJ1-4; D may be TRBD1 (5 bases). Trimming left V 0 bases short and J 4 bases short, with 7 bases between. The germline CDR1 and CDR2 sequences are SGHKS and YYEKEE (reference sequence). The CDR3 contains 14 residues. In DNA form, the CDR3 reads TGTGCCAGCAGCTTGGACAGGATTAATGAAAAACTGTTTTTT. Its protein is CASSLDRINEKLFF.

The V gene is TRBV5-1, the J gene TRBJ1-1, with D possibly being TRBD1 (5 bases). CDR1 and CDR2 from the germline V gene are SGHRS and YFSETQ. The CDR3 extends over 14 amino acids. Trimming took 3 bases from V and 5 from J, leaving 14 bases between them. The CDR3 nucleotides are TGCGCCAGCAGCTCAGGGAATTGGGGTACTGAAGCTTTCTTT. Residues: CASSSGNWGTEAFF.